The clone carrying this T cell receptor beta chain was seen many times. As yet, its antigen is unknown. The data originate from a study of early T cells in non-severe SARS-CoV-2 infection. Study-level results: VDJdb-based matching was biased toward anti-spike CD8 responses and missed private and CD4 specificities.

The V end was cut by 0 bases, the J end by 6 bases, with 8 bases between. This CDR3 comprises 13 residues. Germline-derived CDR1 and CDR2 are LGHDT and YNNKEL (reference sequence). TCRdb independently ran MiXCR on the 5' RACE reads; one entry per CDR3 protein. The sample yields tens of thousands of distinct CDR3 sequences, less than 15% seen once. The sample was whole blood. This sequence was found in an adult who was a healthcare worker with PCR-confirmed SARS-CoV-2 infection or an uninfected control (not recorded which). The chain has TRBV3-1 and TRBJ1-1, with D uncertain. CDR3 bases: TGTGCCAGCAGCCAAGAGTCATATCCTGAAGCTTTCTTT. This encodes CASSQESYPEAFF.